The entry below gives a single T cell receptor beta chain sequence along with its context. Produced via immunoSEQ multiplex PCR; TCRdb's table is partial and in-frame only. Among around 170,000 clones, more than 85% were seen once, and the ten largest hold 5.5% to 8.5%. This sample was included in a study of blood T cell repertoires in COVID-19. Germline assignment: CDR1 SGHTA and CDR2 FQGNSA. The CDR3 has 18 residues. V was pared by 4 bases and J by 6 bases, with 27 bases between. The specimen sequenced was PBMCs or T cells enriched from blood (not recorded which). This receptor was taken from a woman aged 50 to 65 who had recovered from COVID-19. The chain employs TRBV7-2 and TRBJ1-1, with D tentatively TRBD1 (6 bases). The chain's CDR3 is CASSSPFGGQPLGPEAFF. For the CDR3, the DNA is TGTGCCAGCAGCTCTCCTTTTGGGGGCCAACCTTTGGGCCCTGAAGCTTTCTTT.